Sequencing of this TCR beta chain was carried out in a study of read filtering for tumor transcriptome and immune sequencing. This clonotype was seen at least ten times. Molecular barcoded adaptors covering alpha/delta and beta/gamma chains were used on roughly 400 ng RNA. In TCRdb, the reads were re-called with MiXCR into one record per CDR3 protein. This table has fewer than 150,000 distinct CDR3 sequences, over 10% appearing once. The TCR was taken from a donor older than 35 with multiple myeloma. Sequenced input: a population of CD138-negative cells sorted from bone marrow.

The CDR3 DNA follows: TGTGCCAGCAGCCAAGATCTACCGGGAGGGCCCCTGGATGAGCAGTTCTTC. Its protein product is CASSQDLPGGPLDEQFF. This sequence joins TRBV4-2 and TRBJ2-1; 8 bases line up with TRBD2. The CDR3 has 17 residues. Trimming removed 0 bases from V and 8 bases from J; junction bases left unmatched: 12. Germline V gene data show CDR1 as LGHNA and CDR2 as YNFKEQ.